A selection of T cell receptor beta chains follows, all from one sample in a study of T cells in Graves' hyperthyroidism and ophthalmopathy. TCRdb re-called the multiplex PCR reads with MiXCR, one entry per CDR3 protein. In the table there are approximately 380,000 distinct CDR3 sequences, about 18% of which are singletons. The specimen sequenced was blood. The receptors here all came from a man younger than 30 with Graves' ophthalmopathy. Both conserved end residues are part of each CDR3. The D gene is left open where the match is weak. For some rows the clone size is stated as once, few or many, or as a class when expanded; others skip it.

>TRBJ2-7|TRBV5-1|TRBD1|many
CASSARGTGELEQYF
TGCGCCAGCAGCGCCCGTGGGACAGGGGAACTCGAGCAGTACTTC
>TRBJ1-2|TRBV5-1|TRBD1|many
CASSHGQASYGYTF
TGCGCCAGCAGCCACGGACAGGCGTCCTATGGCTACACCTTC
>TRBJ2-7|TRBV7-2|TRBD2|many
CASSHPLAGGTSYEQYF
TGTGCCAGCAGCCACCCACTAGCGGGGGGCACGTCCTACGAGCAGTACTTC
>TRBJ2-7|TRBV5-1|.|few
CASSLRGAGIHEQYF
TGCGCCAGCAGCTTAAGAGGGGCCGGGATCCACGAGCAGTACTTC
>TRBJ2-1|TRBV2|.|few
CATSRGTEPWNKQFF
TGTGCCACCTCTCGGGGGACAGAGCCGTGGAATAAGCAGTTCTTC
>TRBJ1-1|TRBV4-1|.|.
CASSQIGRRRTEAFF
TGCGCCAGCAGCCAAATTGGACGGCGGCGGACTGAAGCTTTCTTT
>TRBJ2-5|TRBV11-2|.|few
CASSFLTDLGVDQYF
TGTGCCAGCAGCTTTTTGACAGACCTCGGGGTGGACCAGTACTTC
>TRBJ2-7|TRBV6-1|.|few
CASTGGREQYF
TGTGCCAGCACCGGGGGGCGGGAGCAGTACTTC
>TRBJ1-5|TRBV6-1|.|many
CASSSENRAYSNQPQHF
TGTGCCAGCAGTTCAGAGAACAGGGCCTATAGCAATCAGCCCCAGCATTTT
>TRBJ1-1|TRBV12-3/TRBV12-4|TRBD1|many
CASSSTGMGTEAFF
TGTGCCAGCAGCTCGACAGGGATGGGCACTGAAGCTTTCTTT
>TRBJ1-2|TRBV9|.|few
CASNAPRTSPPF
TGTGCCAGCAACGCCCCTAGGACCAGTCCGCCCTTC
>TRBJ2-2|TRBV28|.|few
CASRFQGTGELFF
TGTGCCAGCAGATTTCAGGGGACCGGGGAGCTGTTTTTT
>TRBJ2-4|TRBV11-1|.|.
CASSPPGRRQNIQYF
TGTGCCAGCAGCCCCCCTGGCAGAAGGCAAAACATTCAGTACTTC
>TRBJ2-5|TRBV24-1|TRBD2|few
CATSDPSSGGIETQYF
TGTGCCACCAGTGATCCATCTAGCGGGGGGATCGAGACCCAGTACTTC
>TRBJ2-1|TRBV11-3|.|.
CASSFTGTAAGEQFF
TGTGCCAGCAGCTTCACCGGGACGGCTGCGGGTGAGCAGTTCTTC
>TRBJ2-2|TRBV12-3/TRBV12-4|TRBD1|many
CASRLQGALTGELFF
TGTGCCAGCAGATTACAGGGGGCACTAACCGGGGAGCTGTTTTTT
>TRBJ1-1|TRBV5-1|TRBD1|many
CASSAGQTNTEAFF
TGCGCCAGCAGCGCGGGACAGACGAACACTGAAGCTTTCTTT
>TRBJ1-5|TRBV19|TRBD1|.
CASSIEAGQIFNQPQHF
TGTGCCAGTAGTATAGAGGCGGGACAGATCTTCAATCAGCCCCAGCATTTT
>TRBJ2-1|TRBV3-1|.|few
CASSFTGGVRFNEQFF
TGTGCCAGCAGCTTCACAGGGGGGGTACGCTTTAATGAGCAGTTCTTC
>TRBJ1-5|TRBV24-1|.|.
CATSDATGHGNQPQHF
TGTGCCACCAGTGACGCAACAGGGCATGGTAATCAGCCCCAGCATTTT
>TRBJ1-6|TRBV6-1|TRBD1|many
CASSEGTGGSPLHF
TGTGCCAGCAGTGAAGGGACAGGGGGCTCACCCCTCCACTTT
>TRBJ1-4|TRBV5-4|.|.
CASSSTVNEKLFF
TGTGCCAGCAGCTCGACGGTTAATGAAAAACTGTTTTTT
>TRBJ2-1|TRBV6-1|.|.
CASKAGGNEQFF
TGTGCCAGCAAGGCCGGGGGAAATGAGCAGTTCTTC
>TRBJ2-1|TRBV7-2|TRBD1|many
CASTLGGQHNEQFF
TGTGCCAGCACCCTAGGGGGACAGCACAATGAGCAGTTCTTC
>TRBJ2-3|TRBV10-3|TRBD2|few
CAISEELAGSDTQYF
TGTGCCATCAGTGAGGAACTAGCGGGTTCAGATACGCAGTATTTT
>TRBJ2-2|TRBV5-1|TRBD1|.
CASSLHGQGANGELFF
TGCGCCAGCAGCTTGCACGGACAGGGGGCGAACGGGGAGCTGTTTTTT
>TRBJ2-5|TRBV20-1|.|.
CSALGGAGQEAQYF
TGCAGTGCTCTGGGGGGTGCAGGGCAAGAGGCCCAGTACTTC
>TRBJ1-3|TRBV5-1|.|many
CASSPDGVAGNTIYF
TGCGCCAGCAGCCCTGACGGGGTAGCTGGAAACACCATATATTTT
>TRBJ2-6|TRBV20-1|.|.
CSASKVLSGANVLTF
TGCAGTGCTAGTAAGGTCCTCTCTGGGGCCAACGTCCTGACTTTC